What follows is one T cell receptor (beta chain) and its context. The antigen is not known. These data originate in a study of cytomegalovirus exposure and HLA in healthy donors. The CDR3 spans 13 residues. Per germline, CDR1 SGDLS and CDR2 YYNGEE. The junction had 2 bases not matched to a gene; V was cut back by 4 bases and J by 5 bases. It was with 60 Vbeta and 13 Jbeta primers that the PCR ran. Sequencing was performed with immunoSEQ multiplex PCR; in TCRdb, only in-frame clones are kept and a portion is missing. The profile shows over 150,000 clones, less than 85% of them singletons. Study conclusions and caveats: Near-uniform donor sequencing depth was presumed by presence/absence analyses. A prior analysis recorded that most TCR beta V segments were productive about 87% or about 30% of the time. The authors later found most CMV-associated TCR beta chains appeared HLA-restricted. There were some public TCRs occurring in many donors, but most TCR sequences were rare.

Material: PBMCs. This chain links TRBV9 with TRBJ2-1; TRBD2 matches 8 bases. This TCR came from a man aged 40-49 years in good health and CMV-seronegative. This CDR3 is CASSTGGNNEQFF. The CDR3 coding sequence is TGTGCCAGCAGCACGGGGGGGAACAATGAGCAGTTCTTC.